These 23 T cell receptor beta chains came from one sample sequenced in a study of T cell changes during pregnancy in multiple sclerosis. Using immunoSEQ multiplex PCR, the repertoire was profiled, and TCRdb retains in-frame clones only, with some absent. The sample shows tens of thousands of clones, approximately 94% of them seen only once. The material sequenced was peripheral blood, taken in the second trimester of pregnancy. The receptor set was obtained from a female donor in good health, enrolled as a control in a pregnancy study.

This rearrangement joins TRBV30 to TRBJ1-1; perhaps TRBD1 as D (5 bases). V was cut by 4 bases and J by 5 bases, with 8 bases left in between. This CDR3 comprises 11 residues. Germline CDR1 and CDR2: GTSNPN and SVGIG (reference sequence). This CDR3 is CAWTGSTEAFF. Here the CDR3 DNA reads TGTGCCTGGACAGGGTCAACTGAAGCTTTCTTT.

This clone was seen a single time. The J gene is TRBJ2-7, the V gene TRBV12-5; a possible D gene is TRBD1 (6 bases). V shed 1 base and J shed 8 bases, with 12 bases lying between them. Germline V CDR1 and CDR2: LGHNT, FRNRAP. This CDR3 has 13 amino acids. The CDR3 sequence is CASGLELGTQQYF. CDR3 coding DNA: TGTGCTAGTGGTTTGGAGCTCGGGACACAGCAGTACTTC. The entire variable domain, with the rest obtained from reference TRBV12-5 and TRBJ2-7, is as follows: DARVTQTPRHKVTEMGQEVTMRCQPILGHNTVFWYRQTMMQGLELLAYFRNRAPLDDSGMPKDRFSAEMPDATLATLKIQPSEPRDSAVYFCASGLELGTQQYFGPGTRLTVT.

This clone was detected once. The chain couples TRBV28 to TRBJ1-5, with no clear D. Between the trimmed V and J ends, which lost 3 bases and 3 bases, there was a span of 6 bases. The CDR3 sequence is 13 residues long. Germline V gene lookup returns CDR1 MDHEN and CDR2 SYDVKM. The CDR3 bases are TGTGCCAGCAGTTTGAGGTTCAATCAGCCCCAGCATTTT. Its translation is CASSLRFNQPQHF.

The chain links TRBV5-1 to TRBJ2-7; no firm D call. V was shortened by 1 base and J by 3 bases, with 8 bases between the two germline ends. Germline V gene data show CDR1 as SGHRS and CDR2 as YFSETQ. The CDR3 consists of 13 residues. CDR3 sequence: CASSLIASYEQYF. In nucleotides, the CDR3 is TGCGCCAGCAGCTTGATTGCCAGCTACGAGCAGTACTTC.

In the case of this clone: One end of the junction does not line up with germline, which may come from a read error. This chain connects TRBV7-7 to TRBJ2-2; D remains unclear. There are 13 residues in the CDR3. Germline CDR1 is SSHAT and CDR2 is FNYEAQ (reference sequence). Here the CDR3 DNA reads TGTGCTAGCAGGCCAGGGAACACCGGGGAGCTGTTTTTT. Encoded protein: CASRPGNTGELFF.

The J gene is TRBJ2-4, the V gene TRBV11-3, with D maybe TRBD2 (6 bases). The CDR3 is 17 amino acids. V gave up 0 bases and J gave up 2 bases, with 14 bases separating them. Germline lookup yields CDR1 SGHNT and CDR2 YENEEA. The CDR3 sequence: CASSLDRGGASKNIQYF. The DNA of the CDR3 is TGTGCCAGCAGCTTAGATCGAGGCGGGGCGTCCAAAAACATTCAGTACTTC.

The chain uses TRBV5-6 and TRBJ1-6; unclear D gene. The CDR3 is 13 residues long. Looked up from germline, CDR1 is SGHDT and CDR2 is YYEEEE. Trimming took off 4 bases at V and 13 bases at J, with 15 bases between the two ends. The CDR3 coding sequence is TGTGCCAGCAGCCCACCATTGGGCGGGCCCCTCCACTTT. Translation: CASSPPLGGPLHF.

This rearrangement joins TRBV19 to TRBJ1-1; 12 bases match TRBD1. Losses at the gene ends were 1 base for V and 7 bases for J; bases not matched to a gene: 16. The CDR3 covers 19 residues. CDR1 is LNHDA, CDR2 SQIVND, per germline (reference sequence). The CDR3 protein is CASSIGKGQGATRRGEAFF. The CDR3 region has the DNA TGTGCCAGTAGTATAGGAAAGGGACAGGGGGCGACCCGTAGGGGTGAAGCTTTCTTT.

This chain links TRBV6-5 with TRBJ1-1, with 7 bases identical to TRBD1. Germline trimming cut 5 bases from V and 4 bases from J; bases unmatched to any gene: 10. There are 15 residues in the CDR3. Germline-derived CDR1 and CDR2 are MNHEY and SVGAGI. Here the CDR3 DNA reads TGTGCCAGCAGTCCCTCCCGACAGGGTATCACTGAAGCTTTCTTT. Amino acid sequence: CASSPSRQGITEAFF.

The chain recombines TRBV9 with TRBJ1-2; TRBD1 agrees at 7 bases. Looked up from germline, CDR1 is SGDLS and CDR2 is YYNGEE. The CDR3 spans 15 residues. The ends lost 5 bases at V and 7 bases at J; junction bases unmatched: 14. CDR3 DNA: TGTGCCAGCAGGCCCGAAGACAGGGCCTCTGGTGGCTACACCTTC. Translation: CASRPEDRASGGYTF.

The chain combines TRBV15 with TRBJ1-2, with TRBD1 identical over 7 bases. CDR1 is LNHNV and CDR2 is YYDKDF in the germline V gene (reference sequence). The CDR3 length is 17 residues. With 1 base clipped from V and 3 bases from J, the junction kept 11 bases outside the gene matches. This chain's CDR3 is CATSRVGNRGLDYGYTF. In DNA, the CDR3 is TGTGCCACCAGCAGAGTCGGAAACAGGGGCCTTGACTATGGCTACACCTTC.

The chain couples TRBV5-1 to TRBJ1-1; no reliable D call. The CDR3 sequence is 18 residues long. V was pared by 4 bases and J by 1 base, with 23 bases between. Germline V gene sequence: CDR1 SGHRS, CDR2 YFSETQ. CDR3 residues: CASSPPPDRELKNTEAFF. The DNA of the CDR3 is TGCGCCAGCAGCCCTCCCCCGGACCGGGAACTGAAGAACACTGAAGCTTTCTTT.

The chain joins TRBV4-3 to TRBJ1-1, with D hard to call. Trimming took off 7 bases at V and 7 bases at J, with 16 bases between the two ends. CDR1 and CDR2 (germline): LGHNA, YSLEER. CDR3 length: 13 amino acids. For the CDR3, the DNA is TGCGCCAGCACCCCCGCGGGGATAGGTGAAGCTTTCTTT. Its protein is CASTPAGIGEAFF.

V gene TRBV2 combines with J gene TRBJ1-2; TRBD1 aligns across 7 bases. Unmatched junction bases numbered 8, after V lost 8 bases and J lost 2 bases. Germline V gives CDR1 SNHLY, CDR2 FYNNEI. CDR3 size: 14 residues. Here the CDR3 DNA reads TGTGCCAGCGCGAAGGGGGCCGGGAACTATGGCTACACCTTC. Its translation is CASAKGAGNYGYTF.

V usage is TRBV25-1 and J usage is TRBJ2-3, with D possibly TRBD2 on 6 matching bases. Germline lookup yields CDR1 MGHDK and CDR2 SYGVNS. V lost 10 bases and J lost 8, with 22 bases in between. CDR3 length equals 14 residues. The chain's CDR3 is CATLDFIVGGTQYF. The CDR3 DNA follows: TGTGCCACGCTCGATTTTATCGTCGGGGGTACGCAGTATTTT.

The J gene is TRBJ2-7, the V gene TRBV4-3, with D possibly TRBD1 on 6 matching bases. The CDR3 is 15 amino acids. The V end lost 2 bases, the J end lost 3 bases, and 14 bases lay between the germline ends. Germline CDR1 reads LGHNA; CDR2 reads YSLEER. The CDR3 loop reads CASSQSLGQNYEQYF. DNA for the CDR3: TGCGCCAGCAGCCAATCCCTCGGACAGAACTACGAGCAGTACTTC.

Written as DNA, the CDR3 is TGTGCCAGTAGTATAGAACGTGGGACAGGGGGCAATCAGCCCCAGCATTTT. This gives the protein CASSIERGTGGNQPQHF. This rearrangement joins TRBV19 to TRBJ1-5; 10 nucleotides line up with TRBD1. CDR1 and CDR2 (germline): LNHDA, SQIVND (reference sequence). With 0 bases clipped from V and 2 bases from J, the junction kept 4 bases outside the gene matches. This CDR3 has 17 residues.

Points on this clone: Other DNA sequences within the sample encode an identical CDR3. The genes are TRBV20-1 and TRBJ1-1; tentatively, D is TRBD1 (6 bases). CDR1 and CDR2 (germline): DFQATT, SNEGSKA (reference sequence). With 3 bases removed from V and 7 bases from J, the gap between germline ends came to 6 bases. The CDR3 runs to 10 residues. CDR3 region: CSASRGEAFF. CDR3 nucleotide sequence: TGCAGTGCTAGCAGGGGTGAAGCTTTCTTT.

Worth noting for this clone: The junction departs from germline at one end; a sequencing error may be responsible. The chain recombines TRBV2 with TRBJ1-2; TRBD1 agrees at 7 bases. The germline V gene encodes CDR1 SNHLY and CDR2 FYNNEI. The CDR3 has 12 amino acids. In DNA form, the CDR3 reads TGTGCCAGCAGTGAAGCGTTCCAGGACAGGTACTTC. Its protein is CASSEAFQDRYF.

CDR3 nucleotide sequence: TGCGCCAGCAGCCGAGAACAGGGATCCTACAATGAGCAGTTCTTC. Protein product: CASSREQGSYNEQFF. The chain links TRBV4-3 to TRBJ2-1; perhaps TRBD1 as D (6 bases). V gave up 4 bases and J gave up 1 base, with 11 bases separating them. CDR3 length: 15 residues. Germline CDR1 reads LGHNA; CDR2 reads YSLEER.

The CDR3, as DNA: TGTGCCAGCAGTTTAATGTCTGAGACAGGGGGTACCCAGCCCCAGCATTTT. It codes for CASSLMSETGGTQPQHF. V and J are TRBV27 and TRBJ1-5; 9 bases line up with TRBD1. Germline CDR1 reads MNHEY; CDR2 reads SMNVEV (reference sequence). The CDR3 has 17 residues. V dropped 2 bases and J dropped 7; count of bases not matched to a gene: 12.

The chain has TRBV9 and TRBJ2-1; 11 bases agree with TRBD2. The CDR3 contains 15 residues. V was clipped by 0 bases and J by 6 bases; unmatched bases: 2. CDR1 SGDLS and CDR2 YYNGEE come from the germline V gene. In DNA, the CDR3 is TGTGCCAGCAGCGTAGAAACTAGCGGGAGCAATGAGCAGTTCTTC. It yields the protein CASSVETSGSNEQFF.

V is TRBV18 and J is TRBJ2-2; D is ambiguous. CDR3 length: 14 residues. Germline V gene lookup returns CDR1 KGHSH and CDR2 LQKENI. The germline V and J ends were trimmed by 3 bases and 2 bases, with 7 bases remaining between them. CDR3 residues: CASSPTANTGELFF. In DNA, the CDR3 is TGTGCCAGCTCACCTACAGCTAACACCGGGGAGCTGTTTTTT.